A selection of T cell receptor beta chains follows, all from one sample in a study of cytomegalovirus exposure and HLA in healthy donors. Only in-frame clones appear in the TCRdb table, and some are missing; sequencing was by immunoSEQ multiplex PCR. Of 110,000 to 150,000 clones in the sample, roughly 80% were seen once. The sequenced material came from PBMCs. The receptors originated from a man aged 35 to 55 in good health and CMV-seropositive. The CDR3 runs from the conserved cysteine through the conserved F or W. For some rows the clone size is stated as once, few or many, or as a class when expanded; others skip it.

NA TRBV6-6 CATLTTGGVSSPLHF
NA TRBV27 CASSLWGQGPQETQYF
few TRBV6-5 CASSYSAQGFEQYF
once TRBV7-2 CASSLVARWNTEAFF
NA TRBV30 CAWSIRQGALGNTIYF
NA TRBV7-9 CASSPRGLSSYEQYF
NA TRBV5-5 CASSFRQGTGYTF
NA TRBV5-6 CASSSGQPYEQYF
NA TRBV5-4 CASSSPGTGPTEAFF
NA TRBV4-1 CASSQEASGSSYEQYF
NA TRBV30 CAWNIDRYYEQYF
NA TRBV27 CASSPIQGNGKLFF
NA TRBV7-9 CASSLRHLNTGELFF
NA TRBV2 CASSELPRSGYNSPLHF
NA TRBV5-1 CASRLTGEAYEQYF
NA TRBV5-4 CASSLTNTEAFF
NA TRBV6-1 CASRYTGDRNYEQYF
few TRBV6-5 CASSYSVQNYGYTF
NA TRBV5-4 CASSPGTGDYGYTF
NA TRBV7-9 CASSLGRIKQSSGANVLTF
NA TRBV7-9 CASSFGAGAGEQYF
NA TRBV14 CASSYRDSSYNEQFF
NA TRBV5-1 CASSGGTLNTEAFF
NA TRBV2 CASRFQRATNEKLFF
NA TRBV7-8 CASSPDSSYEQYF
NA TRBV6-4 CASSGQGGGELFF
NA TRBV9 CASSVAYTGAHTGYTF
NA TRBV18 CASSPRRQNNEQFF
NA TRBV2 CASSELAGVTDTQYF
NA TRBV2 CAASYSNIQYF
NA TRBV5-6 CASSLGGASYEQYF
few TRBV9 CASSGLQGNTEAFF
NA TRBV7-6 CASEKRVGETQYF
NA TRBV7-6 CASSSSRDITNTEAFF
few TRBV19 CASSESRAFF
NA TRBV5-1 CASSLGGGLGTSTDTQYF
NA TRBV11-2 CASSDFLGLAGYNEQFF
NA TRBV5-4 CASSPRADRNTEAFF
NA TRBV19 CASSIAGPGRWAFF
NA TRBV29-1 CSVQGLGSSYNEQFF
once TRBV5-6 CASSSRRGTVNEQFF
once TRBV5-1 CASSLAGLAFQETQYF
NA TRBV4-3 CASSQETAVNSPLHF
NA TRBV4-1 CASSSQQGIYGYTF
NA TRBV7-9 CASRGVGARTEKLFF
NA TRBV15 CATSRPPPRAVKYGYTF
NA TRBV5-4 CASSPRGAATEAFF
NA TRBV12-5 CASGLVTGTFSYEQYF
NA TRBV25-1 CASSEDRGRKFQTQYF
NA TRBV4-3 CASSQDWDREDGYTF
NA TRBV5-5 CASSLYSEAFF
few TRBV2 CASMENPGADQPQHF
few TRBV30 CAWRKPAGGWARNEQFF
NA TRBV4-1 CASSQVAGGLRFGEQYF
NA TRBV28 CASSLVEGSDGYTF
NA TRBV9 CASGTGHSTDTQYF
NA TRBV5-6 CASSSGQGGETQYF
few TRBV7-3 CASSPDSSAYNEQFF
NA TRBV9 CASSVQGDTTDTQYF
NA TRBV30 CAWSAGSAGRYGYTF